A selection of T cell receptor beta chains follows, all from one sample in a study of blood T cell repertoires in COVID-19. Method: immunoSEQ multiplex PCR; TCRdb's copy keeps in-frame clones and lacks some. The table includes around 250,000 clones, about 87% detected once. Sequencing was performed on PBMCs or T cells enriched from blood (not recorded which). Receptors originate from a woman aged 45-60 years who had recovered from COVID-19. CDR3s leave out the opening cysteine and the closing phenylalanine or tryptophan. Rows give clone size only sometimes, using once, few, many, or a class for an expanded clone.

J gene	V gene	clone size	CDR3 protein
TRBJ2-5	TRBV18	once	ASSRGPLGGETQY
TRBJ2-1	TRBV11-3	.	ASSLQGEYNEQF
TRBJ2-7	TRBV7-6	.	ASSLTQGTYEQY
TRBJ1-2	TRBV19	.	ASSTGQSYGYT
TRBJ1-3	TRBV7-3	.	ASSLSGTAGNTIY
TRBJ2-7	TRBV27	.	ASSLEAGTAGEQY
TRBJ2-7	TRBV6-5	.	ASRGPARYEQY
TRBJ2-7	TRBV2	.	ASSTEGEQY
TRBJ1-5	TRBV19	.	ASSPAGGNQPQH
TRBJ2-5	TRBV11-3	.	ASSQTAGQETQY
TRBJ2-5	TRBV11-3	.	ASSLAPGTKETQY
TRBJ1-2	TRBV27	.	ASRRDGTSPYGYT
TRBJ2-1	TRBV11-1	.	ASSLGLAGTNEQF
TRBJ2-2	TRBV2	.	ASGVAGGKNGELF
TRBJ1-2	TRBV6-2/TRBV6-3	.	ASSRGTDYGYT
TRBJ2-2	TRBV2	.	ASGPSFVVF
TRBJ2-1	TRBV11-1	.	ATQSAGTGYNEQF
TRBJ2-1	TRBV19	.	ASSTGQGLSDEQF
TRBJ1-1	TRBV7-2	.	ASSFARNTEAF
TRBJ2-1	TRBV10-3	.	AISSTLAAYNEQF
TRBJ2-2	TRBV2	.	ASRGTLNTGELF
TRBJ2-7	TRBV19	.	ASSRGDLADHEQY
TRBJ2-1	TRBV5-4	.	ASRTTVEIGNEQF
TRBJ2-1	TRBV29-1	.	SVEGGNSYNEQF
TRBJ1-5	TRBV6-5	.	ASSFDRGTRQPQH